Each of the 5 T cell receptor beta chains below was sequenced from the same sample in a study of T cell changes during pregnancy in multiple sclerosis. Produced via immunoSEQ multiplex PCR; TCRdb's table is partial and in-frame only. The top ten hold approximately 1.6% of the sample, which has tens of thousands of clones, 75% to 95% seen once. This specimen was peripheral blood, taken after pregnancy. Source of these receptors: a female donor in good health, enrolled as a control in a pregnancy study.

This rearrangement joins TRBV23-1 to TRBJ1-2; possibly TRBD1 for D (6 bases). TRBV23-1 is placed among ORFs of uncertain function. The CDR3 has 16 amino acids. Trimming shortened V by 0 bases and J by 4 bases, and 15 bases separated the two germline ends. This CDR3 is CASSQSIPQGPYGYTF. Here the CDR3 DNA reads TGCGCCAGCAGTCAATCAATCCCTCAGGGGCCCTATGGCTACACCTTC.

The genes are TRBV30 and TRBJ1-1; weak D call: TRBD1 (5 bases). Germline V gene sequence: CDR1 GTSNPN, CDR2 SVGIG (reference sequence). CDR3 length equals 14 residues. Trimming shortened V by 4 bases and J by 8 bases, and 20 bases separated the two germline ends. CDR3 sequence (DNA): TGTGCCTGGAAAGTGTCCCCAGCCGCAGGGGAAGCTTTCTTT. This encodes CAWKVSPAAGEAFF.

The CDR3 nucleotides are TGTGCCAGCAGAGGGGACAGGGGGGTGAGCAATCAGCCCCAGCATTTT. Translated, it gives CASRGDRGVSNQPQHF. The chain uses TRBV2 and TRBJ1-5; 11 bases map to TRBD1. Germline V lookup: CDR1 SNHLY, CDR2 FYNNEI. This CDR3 has 16 amino acids. V lost 6 bases, J lost 1 base, and 5 bases stayed unmatched.

The chain combines TRBV4-3 with TRBJ2-1, with 8 positions matching TRBD1. CDR1 LGHNA and CDR2 YSLEER come from the germline V gene. V was pared by 3 bases and J by 8 bases, with 6 bases of the junction left unmatched. The CDR3 is 14 amino acids. In DNA, the CDR3 is TGCGCCAGCAGCCAGGAAATACAGGGGGATGAGCAGTTCTTC. Translating it yields CASSQEIQGDEQFF.

V is TRBV4-1 and J is TRBJ2-3, with D perhaps TRBD1 (6 bases). This CDR3 contains 15 residues. CDR1 and CDR2 from the germline V gene are MGHRA and YSYEKL. V was pared by 1 base and J by 6 bases, with 14 bases between. CDR3 bases: TGCGCCAGCAGCCAAGTCCAAGGACAGAGGGATACGCAGTATTTT. As protein: CASSQVQGQRDTQYF.